One and the same sample provided the 23 T cell receptor beta chains below, sequenced in a study of early T cells in non-severe SARS-CoV-2 infection. Using its own MiXCR run on the 5' RACE reads, TCRdb lists one record per CDR3 protein. This table has tens of thousands of distinct CDR3 sequences, about an eighth appearing once. The sequencing sample was made of whole blood. The source is an adult who was a healthcare worker with PCR-confirmed SARS-CoV-2 infection or an uninfected control (not recorded which).

This clonotype has more than one count but fewer than ten. J is TRBJ2-7 and V is TRBV5-4; D is ambiguous. The CDR3 extends over 15 amino acids. Trimming left V 3 bases short and J 4 bases short, with 17 bases between. Germline CDR1 reads SGHNT; CDR2 reads YYREEE (reference sequence). The CDR3 spells CASSSLGKSQYEQYF. The CDR3 nucleotides read TGTGCCAGCAGCTCACTGGGCAAGAGTCAGTACGAGCAGTACTTC.

The V gene is TRBV12-3 or TRBV12-4, the J gene TRBJ1-2; D possibly corresponds to TRBD1 (5 bases). V lost 7 bases to trimming and J lost 7 bases, with 22 bases between them. CDR3 size: 15 residues. Here the CDR3 DNA reads TGTGCCAGCACCCAGGCCAGCCAGGGTATACCTGGCTACACCTTC. As protein: CASTQASQGIPGYTF.

This clonotype was observed once. Lacking the conserved final phenylalanine or tryptophan, this CDR3 likely reflects a read error. The J gene is TRBJ1-2, the V gene TRBV6-6, with no clear D. The CDR3 contains 10 residues. V lost 5 bases to trimming and J lost 6 bases, with 4 bases between them. The germline gives CDR1 MNHNY, CDR2 SVGAGI (reference sequence). CDR3 protein: CASSRDGYTL. DNA of the CDR3: TGTGCCAGCAGTCGAGATGGCTACACCCTC.

The chain employs TRBV28 and TRBJ2-7; D is possibly TRBD1 (6 bases). CDR3 size: 13 residues. Looked up from germline, CDR1 is MDHEN and CDR2 is SYDVKM. V was shortened by 5 bases and J by 6 bases, with 14 bases between the two germline ends. DNA for the CDR3: TGTGCCAGCAGTCCCGGACAGAGTTCCGAGCAGTACTTC. Amino acid sequence: CASSPGQSSEQYF.

This clonotype was counted a single time. V gene TRBV9 combines with J gene TRBJ2-7; D is possibly TRBD1 (6 bases). This CDR3 spans 13 amino acids. V was trimmed by 4 bases and J by 5 bases, leaving 13 bases between them. Germline V gene lookup returns CDR1 SGDLS and CDR2 YYNGEE. DNA for the CDR3: TGTGCCAGCAGCCTCCAGGGGAACCACGAGCAGTACTTC. Amino acid sequence: CASSLQGNHEQYF.

This clonotype showed up just a few times. The rearrangement uses TRBV2 and TRBJ1-1, with 7 bases aligning to TRBD1. V shed 8 bases, J shed 1 base, and the junction held 4 bases outside the gene matches. Germline loops: CDR1 SNHLY, CDR2 FYNNEI. This CDR3 has 13 residues. The CDR3 DNA is TGTGCCAGCCGGGGACAGACGAACACTGAAGCTTTCTTT. This codes for CASRGQTNTEAFF.

This clonotype came up a few times. Here the CDR3 reads CSARSGGDSYEQYF. The CDR3 nucleotides are TGCAGTGCTAGATCGGGGGGGGACTCCTACGAGCAGTACTTC. The gene calls are TRBV20-1 and TRBJ2-7, with 8 nucleotides matching TRBD2. Germline V gene sequence: CDR1 DFQATT, CDR2 SNEGSKA (reference sequence). J lost 0 bases, V lost 2 bases, and 3 bases had no gene match. The CDR3 length is 14 residues.

The rearrangement links TRBV7-3 to TRBJ2-3; 12 nucleotides align to TRBD2. Germline CDR1 SGHTA, CDR2 FQGTGA. J gave up 4 bases and V 5 bases, and 4 bases lay outside the gene matches. This CDR3 is built from 15 residues. The CDR3 spells CASSGTSGWADTQYF. The CDR3 DNA reads as TGTGCCAGCAGCGGGACTAGCGGGTGGGCAGATACGCAGTATTTT.

J is TRBJ2-6 and V is TRBV12-5, with TRBD1 as a possible D gene (6 bases). The CDR3 covers 15 residues. Between the trimmed V and J ends, which lost 3 bases and 7 bases, there was a span of 13 bases. Germline V gene sequence: CDR1 LGHNT, CDR2 FRNRAP. CDR3 sequence (DNA): TGTGCTAGTGGTTTAGGACAGTTGAGAGCCAACGTCCTGACTTTC. Amino acid sequence: CASGLGQLRANVLTF.

V usage is TRBV6-2 or TRBV6-3 and J usage is TRBJ2-7; D is uncertain. Trimming removed 8 bases at V and 0 bases at J, with 8 bases between. Germline assignment: CDR1 MNHEY and CDR2 SVGEGT. The CDR3 is 12 amino acids. The CDR3 region has the DNA TGTGCCAGCGGACGGTTCTCCTACGAGCAGTACTTC. Translation: CASGRFSYEQYF.

This clonotype was detected only a few times. The V gene is TRBV10-3, the J gene TRBJ1-3, with unresolved D. Germline loops: CDR1 ENHRY, CDR2 SYGVKD. Trimming shortened V by 8 bases and J by 2 bases, and 13 bases separated the two germline ends. The CDR3 is 14 amino acids. CDR3 sequence reads: CAIAGSYPGNTIYF. In nucleotides, the CDR3 is TGTGCCATCGCCGGGAGCTACCCTGGAAACACCATATATTTT.

The sample holds many counts of this clonotype. This sequence joins TRBV5-1 and TRBJ1-4; no firm D call. V was clipped by 4 bases and J by 2 bases, with 12 bases between them. CDR3 length: 15 amino acids. Per the germline V gene, CDR1 is SGHRS and CDR2 is YFSETQ. In nucleotides, the CDR3 is TGCGCCAGCAGCCCCAGGACGGCTACTAATGAAAAACTGTTTTTT. Residues: CASSPRTATNEKLFF.

The CDR3: CSASRLQGDTQYF. CDR3 nucleotides: TGCAGTGCTAGCCGCCTACAGGGTGATACGCAGTATTTT. The chain uses TRBV20-1 and TRBJ2-3; D may be TRBD1 (6 bases). Trimming left V 3 bases short and J 6 bases short, with 13 bases between. The V gene's germline CDR1 is DFQATT and CDR2 SNEGSKA (reference sequence). CDR3 size: 13 residues.

At least ten counts were recorded for this clonotype. V gene TRBV12-5 combines with J gene TRBJ2-5; 9 bases map to TRBD1. Germline trimming cut 6 bases from V and 4 bases from J; bases unmatched to any gene: 9. The CDR3 sequence is 15 residues long. CDR1 is LGHNT, CDR2 FRNRAP, per germline. The CDR3 loop reads CASGPGTGYGETQYF. CDR3 sequence (DNA): TGTGCTAGTGGCCCCGGGACAGGGTACGGAGAGACCCAGTACTTC.

This clonotype was detected only a few times. V is TRBV5-1 and J is TRBJ2-5; a weak D match, TRBD2 (6 bases). This CDR3 has 17 residues. Germline CDR1 reads SGHRS; CDR2 reads YFSETQ. The V gene lost 0 bases and the J gene lost 0 bases, with 15 bases spanning the gap. The CDR3 sequence is CASSLGWAGTNQETQYF. In DNA, the CDR3 is TGCGCCAGCAGCTTGGGTTGGGCGGGGACGAACCAAGAGACCCAGTACTTC.

This clonotype was seen a few times. The chain combines TRBV29-1 with TRBJ1-1, with D unresolved. V was pared by 4 bases and J by 1 base, with 4 bases between. Germline loops: CDR1 SQVTM, CDR2 ANQGSEA. The length of the CDR3 is 11 residues. CDR3 nucleotide sequence: TGCAGCGTTGTTAGGAACACTGAAGCTTTCTTT. As protein: CSVVRNTEAFF.

This rearrangement joins TRBV6-2 or TRBV6-3 to TRBJ2-2, with D possibly being TRBD2 (6 bases). Trimming stripped 2 bases from V and 5 bases from J, with 9 bases between. The germline gives CDR1 MNHEY, CDR2 SVGEGT. The CDR3 extends over 14 amino acids. CDR3 loop: CASSYDGGTGELFF. CDR3 bases: TGTGCCAGCAGTTACGACGGGGGAACCGGGGAGCTGTTTTTT.

This clonotype was seen ten or more times. V is TRBV2 and J is TRBJ1-1; maybe TRBD1 (6 bases). The V and J ends lost 7 bases and 3 bases respectively, with 15 bases between them. Germline values: CDR1 SNHLY, CDR2 FYNNEI. The CDR3 loop spans 14 amino acids. The CDR3 sequence: CASIGSGAYTEAFF. The DNA of the CDR3 is TGTGCCAGCATAGGTTCAGGGGCATACACTGAAGCTTTCTTT.

This clonotype was seen only a few times. The chain joins TRBV11-2 to TRBJ2-1; 9 bases are a match to TRBD1. The V gene's germline CDR1 is SGHAT and CDR2 FQNNGV. The CDR3 has 16 residues. V lost 5 bases and J lost 3; bases outside the gene matches: 8. CDR3 amino acids: CASSPGTGHSYNEQFF. The CDR3 nucleotides read TGTGCCAGCAGCCCGGGGACAGGGCATAGCTACAATGAGCAGTTCTTC.

V usage is TRBV9 and J usage is TRBJ2-3; 11 bases align to TRBD2. CDR1 and CDR2 (germline): SGDLS, YYNGEE. CDR3 length: 16 amino acids. V lost 3 bases to trimming and J lost 2 bases; unmatched junction nucleotides: 5. CDR3 DNA sequence: TGTGCCAGCAGCGAACGACTAGCGGGGTCCACAGATACGCAGTATTTT. This codes for CASSERLAGSTDTQYF. Full variable domain (rest looked up from reference TRBV9 and TRBJ2-3): DSGVTQTPKHLITATGQRVTLRCSPRSGDLSVYWYQQSLDQGLQFLIQYYNGEERAKGNILERFSAQQFPDLHSELNLSSLELGDSALYFCASSERLAGSTDTQYFGPGTRLTVL.

This chain links TRBV12-3 or TRBV12-4 with TRBJ1-2, with 7 nucleotides matching TRBD1. V shed 7 bases and J 7 bases; nucleotides not matched to a gene: 15. CDR3 length equals 15 residues. This CDR3 is CASNPTPGTASGYTF. In DNA, the CDR3 is TGTGCCAGCAACCCAACTCCCGGGACAGCCAGTGGCTACACCTTC.

The table lists this clonotype with many counts. The chain combines TRBV5-6 with TRBJ2-7, with D possibly matching TRBD2 (5 bases). Germline V gives CDR1 SGHDT, CDR2 YYEEEE. This CDR3 comprises 13 residues. V lost 3 bases to trimming and J lost 2 bases, with 9 bases between them. CDR3: CASSSKRTYEQYF. CDR3 sequence (DNA): TGTGCCAGCAGCTCGAAGCGGACCTACGAGCAGTACTTC.

In DNA, the CDR3 is TGTGCCAGCAGCGCCTGGAGTAGCGGGGGGGGTTCCTACAATGAGCAGTTCTTC. It codes for CASSAWSSGGGSYNEQFF. The chain carries TRBV7-6 and TRBJ2-1; 11 nucleotides match TRBD2. The CDR3 is made up of 18 amino acids. V trimming: 5 bases; J trimming: 1 base; junction bases outside the gene matches: 10. Germline lookup yields CDR1 SGHVS and CDR2 FNYEAQ.